Listed below are T cell receptor beta chains from one sample, sequenced in a study of cytomegalovirus exposure and HLA in healthy donors. Using immunoSEQ multiplex PCR, the repertoire was profiled, and TCRdb retains in-frame clones only, with some absent. The data contain about 67,000 clones, approximately 90% of them seen just once; the ten biggest clones take up around an eighth. Source material: PBMCs. Receptor source: a woman aged 30 to 39 in good health and CMV-seropositive. Both conserved end residues are part of each CDR3. The D gene is left open where the match is weak.

CASSSPRGSGSYNEQFF | TRBJ2-1 | TRBD2 | TRBV7-6
CASSQWTSGISGANVLTF | TRBJ2-6 | TRBD2 | TRBV5-1
CASSYSAAYSYEQYF | TRBJ2-7 | - | TRBV6-6
CASSPEMNTEAFF | TRBJ1-1 | - | TRBV18
CASRPQGSGSPLHF | TRBJ1-6 | - | TRBV7-9
CASSLTGAYGYTF | TRBJ1-2 | TRBD1 | TRBV5-1
CASRGLLNTEAFF | TRBJ1-1 | - | TRBV6-5
CASSLDRGKNQPQHF | TRBJ1-5 | - | TRBV11-2
CAWTGLHGTQYF | TRBJ2-5 | - | TRBV30
CASSEEPGLSAYEQYF | TRBJ2-7 | TRBD2 | TRBV2
CASSYDRGYGYTF | TRBJ1-2 | TRBD1 | TRBV6-5
CAISTGSWETQYF | TRBJ2-5 | - | TRBV10-3
CASSLTGGRTEAFF | TRBJ1-1 | TRBD1 | TRBV5-1
CASSEKDSAEAFF | TRBJ1-1 | - | TRBV6-1
CASSLYRDRVQPQHF | TRBJ1-5 | TRBD1 | TRBV28
CASSSLGGPNTQYF | TRBJ2-3 | - | TRBV5-1
CASSHGLAGVLLASEQYF | TRBJ2-7 | TRBD2 | TRBV4-1
CASTEGLAEPGELFF | TRBJ2-2 | TRBD2 | TRBV6-1
CASGLLEANTGELFF | TRBJ2-2 | - | TRBV12-5
CASSQDWGGQETQYF | TRBJ2-5 | - | TRBV4-1
CASSIGQGRSYNEQFF | TRBJ2-1 | TRBD1 | TRBV19
CAWISEWRPYNEQFF | TRBJ2-1 | - | TRBV30
CASRAAVRSSYEQYF | TRBJ2-7 | - | TRBV2
CSALGGNEQFF | TRBJ2-1 | TRBD2 | TRBV20-1
CASSAGTGGRELFF | TRBJ2-2 | TRBD1 | TRBV2
CASSLRQGPHYSNQPQHF | TRBJ1-5 | - | TRBV21-1
CASSSSVTGESYEQYF | TRBJ2-7 | - | TRBV7-9
CASSVERSRRNQPQHF | TRBJ1-5 | - | TRBV19
CASGQGDLQETQYF | TRBJ2-5 | TRBD1 | TRBV5-1
CASSPTGGSDTQYF | TRBJ2-3 | TRBD1 | TRBV5-1
CAWSPGQGYGYTF | TRBJ1-2 | TRBD1 | TRBV30
CASGSSGRAYEQYF | TRBJ2-7 | TRBD2 | TRBV19
CATSSSSWAKNIQYF | TRBJ2-4 | - | TRBV15
CASSSNQAGGPSFYNEQFF | TRBJ2-1 | TRBD2 | TRBV7-9
CASSRDSRRTQYF | TRBJ2-3 | - | TRBV11-1
CASSFSGAYEQYF | - | - | TRBV5-4
CASSLAMSGTSSGDYNEQFF | TRBJ2-1 | - | TRBV5-1